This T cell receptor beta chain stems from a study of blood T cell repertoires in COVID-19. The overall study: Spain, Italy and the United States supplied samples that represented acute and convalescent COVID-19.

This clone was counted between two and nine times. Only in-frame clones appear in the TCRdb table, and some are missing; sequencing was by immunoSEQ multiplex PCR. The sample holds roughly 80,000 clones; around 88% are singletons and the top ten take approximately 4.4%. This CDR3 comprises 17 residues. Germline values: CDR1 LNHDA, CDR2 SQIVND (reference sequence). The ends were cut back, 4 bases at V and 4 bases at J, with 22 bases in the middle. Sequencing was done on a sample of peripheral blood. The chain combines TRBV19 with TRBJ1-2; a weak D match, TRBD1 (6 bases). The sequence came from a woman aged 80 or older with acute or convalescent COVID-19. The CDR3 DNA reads TGTGCCAGTAGTAGCACCTTTAAACAGGGTGGTCCCTATGGCTACACCTTC. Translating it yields CASSSTFKQGGPYGYTF.